This section outlines one TCR beta chain sequence together with its context. The authors distributed each subset's genomic DNA evenly over several immunoSEQ plates. Here immunoSEQ multiplex PCR was the method, and the copy in TCRdb shows in-frame clones only, minus some. The sample holds about a million clones, more than 60% seen once. The sample belongs to a study of shared clonotypes between healthy human individuals. Among the donors, all were Caucasian adults who lived in Nashville, Tennessee. This sequence was found in a man aged 18 to 29 in good health. Sequencing input: memory CD4+ T cells sorted from blood. As to subset: CD45RA-negative fraction.

The chain's CDR3 is CASSWTVPNSPLHF. CDR3 nucleotide sequence: TGCGCCAGCAGTTGGACAGTCCCCAATTCACCCCTCCACTTT. V and J are TRBV5-1 and TRBJ1-6, with a possible D match to TRBD1 (6 bases). Per germline, CDR1 SGHRS and CDR2 YFSETQ. V was cut by 5 bases and J by 7 bases, with 13 bases left in between. CDR3 size: 14 residues.